These 27 T cell receptor beta chains were all obtained from the same sample, sequenced in a study of spatial heterogeneity in lung cancer. MiXCR, applied by TCRdb to the 5' RACE reads, yields one record per CDR3 protein. Of about 80,000 distinct CDR3 sequences listed, 15% to 25% are singletons. As for time point: sample taken at primary tumor resection. Unsorted whole RNA from tumor, nontumor lung or frozen PBMC underwent sequencing. The input for sequencing was PBMCs, taken at surgery. These receptor sequences come from a male donor with early-stage non-small cell lung cancer.

This chain uses TRBV5-1 with TRBJ2-5, with D perhaps matching TRBD2 (6 bases). V lost 5 bases to trimming and J lost 1 base, with 15 bases between them. CDR1 and CDR2 (germline): SGHRS, YFSETQ. The CDR3 contains 15 residues. Here the CDR3 reads CASRSTGGGQETQYF. The CDR3 coding sequence is TGCGCCAGCAGATCTACTGGGGGAGGCCAAGAGACCCAGTACTTC.

The chain employs TRBV12-3 or TRBV12-4 and TRBJ2-1, with 11 bases fitting TRBD2. The ends lost 7 bases at V and 4 bases at J; junction bases unmatched: 9. CDR3 size: 16 residues. The CDR3 reads CASNIAGGPGYNEQFF. In DNA form, the CDR3 reads TGTGCCAGCAATATAGCGGGAGGGCCGGGTTACAATGAGCAGTTCTTC.

V gene TRBV5-4 combines with J gene TRBJ2-7; 9 bases match TRBD2. V lost 0 bases to trimming and J lost 4 bases; unmatched junction nucleotides: 5. This CDR3 has 15 residues. CDR1 and CDR2 (germline): SGHNT, YYREEE (reference sequence). The CDR3, as DNA: TGTGCCAGCAGCTTGGAAGCGGGAGGAGGGTACGAGCAGTACTTC. The encoded protein is CASSLEAGGGYEQYF.

The genes are TRBV4-1 and TRBJ1-1, with 8 bases fitting TRBD1. The CDR3 extends over 17 amino acids. Germline V gene data show CDR1 as MGHRA and CDR2 as YSYEKL. Unmatched junction bases numbered 11, after V lost 0 bases and J lost 5 bases. In nucleotides, the CDR3 is TGCGCCAGCAGCCAAGATGGAGTGACAGGGGTGGGAACTGAAGCTTTCTTT. This encodes CASSQDGVTGVGTEAFF.

CDR3 coding DNA: TGTGCCAGCAGCTTACAGGGGTTAAGGGATAATGAGCAGTTCTTC. This encodes CASSLQGLRDNEQFF. The V gene is TRBV11-3, the J gene TRBJ2-1, with a weak D call TRBD1 (6 bases). The V gene lost 2 bases and the J gene lost 7 bases, with 15 bases spanning the gap. The CDR3 extends over 15 amino acids. Germline-derived CDR1 and CDR2 are SGHNT and YENEEA.

The rearrangement uses TRBV9 and TRBJ2-7; 8 bases map to TRBD2. Trimming cost V 4 bases and J 2 bases; bases outside gene matches: 8. The germline V gene encodes CDR1 SGDLS and CDR2 YYNGEE. The CDR3 consists of 15 residues. The CDR3 loop reads CASSPQREHTYEQYF. Written as DNA, the CDR3 is TGTGCCAGCAGCCCCCAGCGGGAGCACACCTACGAGCAGTACTTC.

This clonotype showed up just a few times. The rearrangement uses TRBV10-3 and TRBJ2-7, with no clear D. V dropped 2 bases and J dropped 6 bases, with 14 bases sitting between them. Germline V gene sequence: CDR1 ENHRY, CDR2 SYGVKD. This CDR3 contains 14 residues. The CDR3 region has the DNA TGTGCCATCAGTGAGGAAGCGTCCACGGGCGAGCAGTACTTC. Encoded protein: CAISEEASTGEQYF.

V gene TRBV7-6 combines with J gene TRBJ1-5; 10 bases fit TRBD1. J was trimmed by 5 bases and V by 5 bases; bases with no gene match: 6. The germline gives CDR1 SGHVS, CDR2 FNYEAQ. The CDR3 runs to 15 residues. CDR3 DNA: TGTGCCAGCAGCCCCCAGGGGACAGGGGATCAGCCCCAGCATTTT. Protein product: CASSPQGTGDQPQHF.

The V call is TRBV5-1, the J call TRBJ2-1, with TRBD2 identical over 8 bases. CDR1 and CDR2 from the germline V gene are SGHRS and YFSETQ. This CDR3 region has 13 residues. The V segment lost 4 bases and the J segment 5 bases; nucleotides outside the gene matches: 2. CDR3 residues: CASSVSGDNEQFF. CDR3 nucleotide sequence: TGCGCCAGCAGCGTTAGCGGGGACAATGAGCAGTTCTTC.

V gene TRBV9 combines with J gene TRBJ2-5; D not certain. This CDR3 is built from 16 residues. Germline lookup yields CDR1 SGDLS and CDR2 YYNGEE. Trimming took off 0 bases at V and 0 bases at J, with 12 bases between the two ends. CDR3 region: CASSVESNLYQETQYF. For the CDR3, the DNA is TGTGCCAGCAGCGTAGAGAGCAACCTGTACCAAGAGACCCAGTACTTC. Variable domain in full (rest from reference TRBV9 and TRBJ2-5): DSGVTQTPKHLITATGQRVTLRCSPRSGDLSVYWYQQSLDQGLQFLIQYYNGEERAKGNILERFSAQQFPDLHSELNLSSLELGDSALYFCASSVESNLYQETQYFGPGTRLLVL.

This clonotype was seen only a few times. J is TRBJ1-2 and V is TRBV20-1, with D unclear. Germline assignment: CDR1 DFQATT and CDR2 SNEGSKA (reference sequence). V lost 2 bases and J lost 6, with 10 bases in between. The CDR3 has 12 residues. CDR3 loop: CSARLGPHGYTF. CDR3 nucleotide sequence: TGCAGTGCTAGATTAGGGCCGCATGGCTACACCTTC.

This clonotype was picked up one time. The rearrangement links TRBV2 to TRBJ2-1; tentatively, D is TRBD2 (6 bases). From germline, CDR1 is SNHLY and CDR2 FYNNEI. The V end was cut by 11 bases, the J end by 4 bases, with 18 bases between. The CDR3 consists of 14 residues. The CDR3, as DNA: TGTGCCTGGCGGCGGGGCGGAAATTACAATGAGCAGTTCTTC. Its protein product is CAWRRGGNYNEQFF.

This clonotype was seen more than once but under ten times. This chain uses TRBV18 with TRBJ2-3; possibly TRBD1 or TRBD2 for D (5 bases each). This CDR3 comprises 16 residues. Germline CDR1 is KGHSH and CDR2 is LQKENI. Trimming stripped 3 bases from V and 3 bases from J, with 16 bases between. The CDR3 spells CASSPSGTVKTDTQYF. CDR3 in DNA: TGTGCCAGCTCACCTTCTGGGACGGTAAAGACAGATACGCAGTATTTT.

A few counts support this clonotype. The chain employs TRBV29-1 and TRBJ1-5, with D uncertain. V was pared by 1 base and J by 4 bases, with 8 bases between. Germline values: CDR1 SQVTM, CDR2 ANQGSEA. CDR3 length: 13 amino acids. CDR3 nucleotide sequence: TGCAGCGTTGAAGGCGGCGTTAATCAGCCCCAGCATTTT. It codes for CSVEGGVNQPQHF.

The rearrangement joins TRBV27 to TRBJ1-5; the D gene is possibly TRBD1 (5 bases). The CDR3 is 14 residues long. The germline V and J ends were trimmed by 4 bases and 1 base, with 8 bases remaining between them. CDR1 is MNHEY, CDR2 SMNVEV, per germline (reference sequence). This CDR3 reads CASSSKGSNQPQHF. CDR3 DNA sequence: TGTGCCAGCAGTTCGAAGGGGAGCAATCAGCCCCAGCATTTT.

The chain recombines TRBV28 with TRBJ2-7, with TRBD2 identical over 11 bases. Trimming cost V 2 bases and J 1 base; bases outside gene matches: 4. CDR3 length: 16 amino acids. CDR1 is MDHEN, CDR2 SYDVKM, per germline. CDR3 residues: CASSLGRTSGSYEQYF. As DNA, the CDR3 is TGTGCCAGCAGTTTAGGACGGACTAGCGGGTCCTACGAGCAGTACTTC.

The gene calls are TRBV20-1 and TRBJ2-1, with a tentative D call TRBD2 (6 bases). V shed 6 bases and J shed 8 bases, with 14 bases lying between them. The CDR3 totals 12 residues. The germline CDR1 and CDR2 sequences are DFQATT and SNEGSKA (reference sequence). CDR3 region: CSAKGGVDEQFF. The CDR3 DNA reads as TGCAGTGCCAAGGGAGGCGTCGATGAGCAGTTCTTC.

The chain uses TRBV20-1 and TRBJ2-7, with D possibly TRBD2 on 5 matching bases. From germline, CDR1 is DFQATT and CDR2 SNEGSKA (reference sequence). The CDR3 extends over 13 amino acids. V was clipped by 2 bases and J by 7 bases, with 15 bases between them. CDR3 coding DNA: TGCAGTGCTAGAAATCCTCCCTCGGGGGAGCAGTACTTC. This translates into CSARNPPSGEQYF.

CDR3 residues: CASSPRTETQYF. Here the CDR3 DNA reads TGCGCCAGCAGCCCCCGAACGGAGACCCAGTACTTC. The chain joins TRBV5-1 to TRBJ2-5; D gene uncertain. The V end was cut by 4 bases, the J end by 5 bases, with 9 bases between. This CDR3 region has 12 residues. Germline CDR1 is SGHRS and CDR2 is YFSETQ. Full variable domain (rest looked up from reference TRBV5-1 and TRBJ2-5): KAGVTQTPRYLIKTRGQQVTLSCSPISGHRSVSWYQQTPGQGLQFLFEYFSETQRNKGNFPGRFSGRQFSNSRSEMNVSTLELGDSALYLCASSPRTETQYFGPGTRLLVL.

The chain couples TRBV20-1 to TRBJ2-4, with D perhaps TRBD2 (6 bases). CDR1 and CDR2 (germline): DFQATT, SNEGSKA (reference sequence). The CDR3 loop spans 14 amino acids. V was shortened by 4 bases and J by 5 bases, with 15 bases between the two germline ends. CDR3 DNA: TGCAGTGCTACAGCTGGAGGGCCCCAAAACATTCAGTACTTC. Translating it yields CSATAGGPQNIQYF.

The rearrangement uses TRBV29-1 and TRBJ1-1; tentative D call: TRBD1 (6 bases). Germline CDR1 reads SQVTM; CDR2 reads ANQGSEA. The CDR3 consists of 13 residues. Trimming shortened V by 5 bases and J by 4 bases, and 14 bases separated the two germline ends. The CDR3 DNA reads as TGCAGCGTTCCAAAACAGGGCTTCACTGAAGCTTTCTTT. Translation gives CSVPKQGFTEAFF.

This clonotype was found many times. This chain links TRBV6-2 or TRBV6-3 with TRBJ2-5; D is possibly TRBD2 (6 bases). Germline V gene sequence: CDR1 MNHEY, CDR2 SVGEGT. The germline V and J ends were trimmed by 6 bases and 3 bases, with 8 bases remaining between them. The CDR3 sequence is 12 residues long. CDR3 sequence (DNA): TGTGCCAGCAGCCTAGCGAAAGAGACCCAGTACTTC. Translating gives CASSLAKETQYF.

This clonotype showed up just a few times. The V and J genes are TRBV4-2 and TRBJ1-1; D ambiguous. Trimming removed 4 bases from V and 1 base from J, with 7 bases in between. Germline-derived CDR1 and CDR2 are LGHNA and YNFKEQ. The CDR3 runs 13 residues. The CDR3 DNA reads TGTGCCAGCAGCCCGGGATCGAACACTGAAGCTTTCTTT. Translation gives CASSPGSNTEAFF.

This chain uses TRBV5-6 with TRBJ2-1, with D maybe TRBD2 (6 bases). This CDR3 is built from 13 residues. The germline V and J ends were trimmed by 4 bases and 3 bases, with 8 bases remaining between them. Looked up from germline, CDR1 is SGHDT and CDR2 is YYEEEE. The CDR3 region has the DNA TGTGCCAGCAGCACGGGACTCTACAATGAGCAGTTCTTC. Its translation: CASSTGLYNEQFF.

A few counts support this clonotype. The chain recombines TRBV28 with TRBJ2-7; D call uncertain. Germline values: CDR1 MDHEN, CDR2 SYDVKM. The CDR3 runs to 15 residues. Trimming took off 6 bases at V and 4 bases at J, with 19 bases between the two ends. CDR3 coding DNA: TGTGCCAGCAGCCCTCCCCCCGACACTTTTTACGAGCAGTACTTC. Its protein product is CASSPPPDTFYEQYF.

The V call is TRBV5-1, the J call TRBJ2-7, with TRBD1 matching 9 bases. Losses at the gene ends were 4 bases for V and 5 bases for J; bases not matched to a gene: 7. The CDR3 totals 14 residues. Germline-derived CDR1 and CDR2 are SGHRS and YFSETQ. The CDR3 here is CASSPGTGNNEQYF. Here the CDR3 DNA reads TGCGCCAGCAGCCCCGGGACAGGGAATAACGAGCAGTACTTC.

The chain uses TRBV9 and TRBJ2-3, with a weak D call TRBD1 (5 bases). CDR1 is SGDLS, CDR2 YYNGEE, per germline. Trimming left V 4 bases short and J 1 base short, with 16 bases between. CDR3 length: 16 amino acids. CDR3 loop: CASSSNRLLGTDTQYF. The CDR3 nucleotides are TGTGCCAGCAGCTCGAACAGGTTATTGGGCACAGATACGCAGTATTTT.